Below are 30 T cell receptor beta chains sequenced from a single sample in a study of shared clonotypes between healthy human individuals (dated by TCRdb to 2019 to 2021). The method behind the library was the immunoSEQ multiplex PCR assay. Entries here come from immuneACCESS through TCRdb and include only in-frame sequences with V and J called. Some clones fail to appear in such tables; in the studies checked, an unresolved V gene covers under half of the shortfall, and the cause of the remainder is unknown. The sample yields roughly 1,100,000 clones; around 75% were counted once. Over 1.3% of the sample is held by the ten biggest clonotypes. Input material: memory CD4+ T cells sorted from blood. The cell subset or site label corresponds to: CD45RA-negative fraction. The receptors stem from a man between 18 and 35 years old in good health.

As for this clone: Within the sample, other DNA sequences also encode this same CDR3. This sequence joins TRBV6-5 and TRBJ1-3; the D is unclear. V was cut by 7 bases and J by 2 bases, with 9 bases left in between. Germline values: CDR1 MNHEY, CDR2 SVGAGI. The CDR3 is made up of 13 amino acids. This CDR3 is CASIGGAGNTIYF. The CDR3 DNA reads TGTGCCAGCATAGGTGGGGCTGGAAACACCATATATTTT.

The V and J genes are TRBV7-2 and TRBJ1-4, with D maybe TRBD1 (6 bases). Trimming took 3 bases from V and 3 from J, leaving 11 bases between them. CDR1 and CDR2 (germline): SGHTA, FQGNSA. This CDR3 is built from 15 residues. CDR3 sequence: CASSFQGSANEKLFF. The CDR3 nucleotides are TGTGCCAGCAGCTTCCAGGGGTCAGCTAATGAAAAACTGTTTTTT.

This rearrangement joins TRBV28 to TRBJ2-2, with D perhaps TRBD2 (5 bases). From germline, CDR1 is MDHEN and CDR2 SYDVKM. V gave up 8 bases and J gave up 0 bases, with 16 bases separating them. The CDR3 totals 16 residues. The DNA of the CDR3 is TGTGCCAGCGTGGACTCAGCTAACGCGAACACCGGGGAGCTGTTTTTT. Translation gives CASVDSANANTGELFF.

As to this clone: The germline gene is not matched at one end of the junction; a read error may be the cause. The rearrangement uses TRBV6-1 and TRBJ2-1; no clear D. The germline CDR1 and CDR2 sequences are MNHNS and SASEGT. The CDR3 runs to 12 residues. The DNA for the CDR3 is TGTGCCAGCAGTGAAATGGGGAATGGGCAGTTCTTC. Its translation is CASSEMGNGQFF.

The CDR3 spells CASSQEQSVVYGYTF. The CDR3 DNA reads TGCGCCAGCAGCCAAGAACAGAGCGTGGTCTATGGCTACACCTTC. The chain carries TRBV4-1 and TRBJ1-2; no reliable D call. CDR3 size: 15 residues. Germline values: CDR1 MGHRA, CDR2 YSYEKL. V was cut by 0 bases and J by 4 bases, with 12 bases left in between.

The chain couples TRBV19 to TRBJ1-2; the match to TRBD1 covers 8 bases. Germline V gives CDR1 LNHDA, CDR2 SQIVND (reference sequence). CDR3 length: 14 residues. Unmatched junction bases numbered 8, after V lost 5 bases and J lost 6 bases. CDR3 nucleotides: TGTGCCAGTAGTTCAGGACAGGGAAAGAATGGCTACACCTTC. Protein sequence: CASSSGQGKNGYTF.

The CDR3 reads CASSLPQGAGGGYTF. Written as DNA, the CDR3 is TGTGCCAGCAGCCTCCCGCAGGGGGCCGGCGGGGGCTACACCTTC. J is TRBJ1-2 and V is TRBV5-6, with 8 bases lining up with TRBD1. Losses at the gene ends were 4 bases for V and 8 bases for J; bases not matched to a gene: 13. The CDR3 contains 15 residues. The germline V gene encodes CDR1 SGHDT and CDR2 YYEEEE.

The genes are TRBV6-1 and TRBJ1-4; no definite D call. Germline V gives CDR1 MNHNS, CDR2 SASEGT. This CDR3 region has 14 residues. Trimming took 0 bases from V and 5 from J, leaving 7 bases between them. CDR3 nucleotides: TGTGCCAGCAGTGAAGCGCTGGGGAATGAAAAACTGTTTTTT. Translation gives CASSEALGNEKLFF.

The CDR3 region is CASSSLRTSGEQYF. The CDR3 region has the DNA TGCGCCAGCAGCTCATTACGGACTAGCGGCGAGCAGTACTTC. This rearrangement joins TRBV5-1 to TRBJ2-7, with 10 positions matching TRBD2. Losses at the gene ends were 3 bases for V and 6 bases for J; bases not matched to a gene: 6. Germline loops: CDR1 SGHRS, CDR2 YFSETQ. The CDR3 is made up of 14 amino acids.

The genes are TRBV7-2 and TRBJ2-5, with D tentatively TRBD2 (5 bases). The closer fit of TRBJ2-7 to the DNA end suggests the J call may be wrong. The CDR3 has 15 residues. Germline lookup yields CDR1 SGHTA and CDR2 FQGNSA. DNA for the CDR3: TGTGCCAGCAGCTACATTCCGGGGTCCTCCTACGAGCAGTACTTC. It is translated as CASSYIPGSSYEQYF.

The genes are TRBV29-1 and TRBJ2-5; a weak D match, TRBD2 (6 bases). The end of the DNA is better explained by TRBJ2-7, so the J call may be wrong. Germline assignment: CDR1 SQVTM and CDR2 ANQGSEA. This CDR3 spans 14 amino acids. CDR3: CSVCHGGIGYEQYF. The CDR3 nucleotides read TGCAGCGTTTGTCATGGGGGGATAGGGTACGAGCAGTACTTC.

The rearrangement links TRBV11-3 to TRBJ2-1, with TRBD2 matching 12 bases. V shed 0 bases and J 6 bases; nucleotides not matched to a gene: 15. CDR1 and CDR2 (germline): SGHNT, YENEEA. The CDR3 length is 20 residues. CDR3 amino acids: CASSLDRSASGRENCNEQFF. The CDR3 DNA sequence: TGTGCCAGCAGCTTAGATCGTAGTGCTAGCGGGAGGGAGAACTGCAATGAGCAGTTCTTC.

This clone has just a few counts. The chain combines TRBV5-4 with TRBJ1-1; no reliable D call. From germline, CDR1 is SGHNT and CDR2 YYREEE (reference sequence). This CDR3 is built from 15 residues. Trimming shortened V by 4 bases and J by 6 bases, and 19 bases separated the two germline ends. CDR3 nucleotides: TGTGCCAGCAGCCCCACAAGGACTCGTTCCGCTGAAGCTTTCTTT. It encodes CASSPTRTRSAEAFF. The full variable domain, rest sourced from reference TRBV5-4 and TRBJ1-1, is ETGVTQSPTHLIKTRGQQVTLRCSSQSGHNTVSWYQQALGQGPQFIFQYYREEENGRGNFPPRFSGLQFPNYSSELNVNALELDDSALYLCASSPTRTRSAEAFFGQGTRLTVV.

This clone was picked up one time. The sample has other DNA sequences that encode this CDR3 too. The CDR3 DNA is TGTGCCAGCAGCTTAAACAGCAATCAGCCCCAGCATTTT. Translating gives CASSLNSNQPQHF. The V call is TRBV5-4, the J call TRBJ1-5; D not certain. From germline, CDR1 is SGHNT and CDR2 YYREEE (reference sequence). The CDR3 has 13 amino acids. With 2 bases removed from V and 1 base from J, the gap between germline ends came to 4 bases.

The rearrangement links TRBV5-1 to TRBJ1-2; 10 nucleotides agree with TRBD1. The CDR3 length is 15 residues. Trimming took 0 bases from V and 5 from J; bases not matched to a gene: 4. CDR1 and CDR2 from the germline V gene are SGHRS and YFSETQ. This CDR3 is CASSLAGTGAYGYTF. In DNA form, the CDR3 reads TGCGCCAGCAGCTTGGCCGGGACAGGGGCTTATGGCTACACCTTC.

The chain joins TRBV6-5 to TRBJ2-3, with D maybe TRBD2 (5 bases). Germline assignment: CDR1 MNHEY and CDR2 SVGAGI. Trimming removed 8 bases at V and 0 bases at J, with 15 bases between. CDR3 size: 15 residues. CDR3: CASGLRATSTDTQYF. In DNA form, the CDR3 reads TGTGCCAGCGGGCTGAGGGCGACTAGCACAGATACGCAGTATTTT.

To note about this clone: Other nucleotide sequences in the sample specify the same CDR3. This chain links TRBV27 with TRBJ1-6; no clear D. This CDR3 has 14 amino acids. CDR1 is MNHEY, CDR2 SMNVEV, per germline (reference sequence). The germline V and J ends were trimmed by 3 bases and 10 bases, with 13 bases remaining between them. CDR3 sequence reads: CASSFDRVGSPLHF. The CDR3 DNA reads as TGTGCCAGCAGTTTTGATAGGGTTGGATCACCCCTCCACTTT.

This chain uses TRBV30 with TRBJ1-5; 9 nucleotides match TRBD1. Germline CDR1 GTSNPN, CDR2 SVGIG (reference sequence). The CDR3 length is 13 residues. The trim removed 5 bases at V and 3 bases at J, leaving 2 bases unmatched. CDR3 amino acids: CAWGQGLNQPQHF. The DNA for the CDR3 is TGTGCCTGGGGACAGGGGCTCAATCAGCCCCAGCATTTT.

The rearrangement links TRBV11-3 to TRBJ2-5; the D is unclear. Trimming removed 0 bases from V and 5 bases from J, with 7 bases in between. The CDR3 runs 13 residues. Germline assignment: CDR1 SGHNT and CDR2 YENEEA. DNA of the CDR3: TGTGCCAGCAGCTTAGATATGAGGGAGACCCAGTACTTC. It translates to CASSLDMRETQYF.

This chain joins TRBV30 and TRBJ1-1; 9 nucleotides agree with TRBD1. CDR1 is GTSNPN and CDR2 is SVGIG in the germline V gene (reference sequence). CDR3 length: 13 amino acids. V trimming: 6 bases; J trimming: 5 bases; junction bases outside the gene matches: 7. The CDR3 protein is CACPGQGWTEAFF. The CDR3, as DNA: TGTGCCTGTCCGGGACAGGGATGGACTGAAGCTTTCTTT.

The chain carries TRBV9 and TRBJ1-4; the D is unclear. This CDR3 contains 17 residues. Trimming left V 3 bases short and J 0 bases short, with 15 bases between. The germline V gene encodes CDR1 SGDLS and CDR2 YYNGEE. This CDR3 reads CASSAFSSGATNEKLFF. The CDR3 coding sequence is TGTGCCAGCAGCGCTTTCTCTTCAGGAGCAACTAATGAAAAACTGTTTTTT.

The chain joins TRBV2 to TRBJ2-3; no clear D. The CDR3 consists of 15 residues. V lost 5 bases and J lost 1, with 13 bases in between. The germline CDR1 and CDR2 sequences are SNHLY and FYNNEI. CDR3 region: CASSKESTGTDTQYF. CDR3 DNA sequence: TGTGCCAGCAGTAAGGAGAGCACGGGCACAGATACGCAGTATTTT.

The genes are TRBV5-1 and TRBJ2-1; perhaps TRBD2 as D (5 bases). The CDR3 length is 15 residues. The V end was cut by 0 bases, the J end by 9 bases, with 16 bases between. Germline CDR1 reads SGHRS; CDR2 reads YFSETQ. The CDR3 loop is CASSLVPSGEFEQFF. CDR3 coding DNA: TGCGCCAGCAGCTTGGTCCCCAGTGGGGAGTTTGAGCAGTTCTTC. Based on the CDR3 plus reference TRBV5-1 and TRBJ2-1, the full variable domain is KAGVTQTPRYLIKTRGQQVTLSCSPISGHRSVSWYQQTPGQGLQFLFEYFSETQRNKGNFPGRFSGRQFSNSRSEMNVSTLELGDSALYLCASSLVPSGEFEQFFGPGTRLTVL.

The rearrangement uses TRBV2 and TRBJ1-5; D is unclear. Germline V lookup: CDR1 SNHLY, CDR2 FYNNEI. This CDR3 is 12 amino acids long. Trimming shortened V by 5 bases and J by 6 bases, and 8 bases separated the two germline ends. The CDR3 reads CASSREGQPQHF. The CDR3 DNA is TGTGCCAGCAGTCGGGAGGGTCAGCCCCAGCATTTT.

The chain links TRBV19 to TRBJ2-5; TRBD1 matches at 7 bases. The germline gives CDR1 LNHDA, CDR2 SQIVND (reference sequence). Trimming removed 4 bases from V and 0 bases from J; junction bases left unmatched: 2. CDR3 size: 14 residues. This CDR3 is CASSRDSYQETQYF. As DNA, the CDR3 is TGTGCCAGTAGTAGGGACAGCTACCAAGAGACCCAGTACTTC.

The rearrangement joins TRBV6-5 to TRBJ1-5; possibly TRBD1 for D (6 bases). V was shortened by 5 bases and J by 4 bases, with 12 bases between the two germline ends. Germline V CDR1 and CDR2: MNHEY, SVGAGI. The CDR3 contains 14 residues. CDR3: CASSDGGRNQPQHF. Written as DNA, the CDR3 is TGTGCCAGCAGTGACGGGGGGCGGAATCAGCCCCAGCATTTT.

This clone was detected only once. V gene TRBV10-3 combines with J gene TRBJ2-2, with D perhaps being TRBD1 or TRBD2 (5 bases each). Germline CDR1 is ENHRY and CDR2 is SYGVKD. CDR3 length equals 14 residues. V lost 6 bases, J lost 3 bases, and 11 bases lay in between. This chain's CDR3 is CAIRGGDHTGELFF. The CDR3 DNA sequence: TGTGCCATCAGGGGTGGGGACCACACCGGGGAGCTGTTTTTT.

The chain uses TRBV6-1 and TRBJ2-7, with TRBD2 matching over 11 bases. The germline V gene encodes CDR1 MNHNS and CDR2 SASEGT. The CDR3 runs 15 residues. V lost 1 base to trimming and J lost 6 bases; unmatched junction nucleotides: 5. CDR3 amino acids: CASSEVAGGPREQYF. CDR3 bases: TGTGCCAGCAGTGAAGTAGCGGGAGGGCCCCGCGAGCAGTACTTC.

As regards this clone: Other DNA sequences in this sample translate to the same CDR3. V usage is TRBV9 and J usage is TRBJ2-7, with 7 bases fitting TRBD2. This CDR3 has 15 residues. J was trimmed by 2 bases and V by 0 bases; bases with no gene match: 5. Germline values: CDR1 SGDLS, CDR2 YYNGEE. The CDR3 DNA sequence: TGTGCCAGCAGCGTAGGGCCGGGAGGAACCTACGAGCAGTACTTC. Its translation is CASSVGPGGTYEQYF. The full variable domain, in which reference TRBV9 and TRBJ2-7 provide the parts outside the CDR3, is DSGVTQTPKHLITATGQRVTLRCSPRSGDLSVYWYQQSLDQGLQFLIQYYNGEERAKGNILERFSAQQFPDLHSELNLSSLELGDSALYFCASSVGPGGTYEQYFGPGTRLTVT.

This chain links TRBV19 with TRBJ2-3, with D maybe TRBD2 (6 bases). CDR3 length: 16 residues. V was cut by 2 bases and J by 0 bases, with 12 bases left in between. Germline CDR1 reads LNHDA; CDR2 reads SQIVND (reference sequence). Here the CDR3 reads CASSIRRGMSTDTQYF. Here the CDR3 DNA reads TGTGCCAGTAGTATACGTCGGGGGATGAGCACAGATACGCAGTATTTT.